This TCR beta chain was sequenced during a study of identical twins. This clonotype came up a few times. TCRdb recomputed calls from the 5' RACE reads with MiXCR, one row per CDR3 protein. The table includes approximately 1.8 million distinct CDR3 sequences, about 30% detected once. Germline CDR1 and CDR2: LGHNA and YNFKEQ. The CDR3 totals 13 residues. V lost 3 bases to trimming and J lost 11 bases; unmatched junction nucleotides: 6. V is TRBV4-2 and J is TRBJ2-5; TRBD1 matches 10 bases. The clonotype was recovered from a newborn girl in good health. Sequencing was performed on cord blood. Written as DNA, the CDR3 is TGTGCCAGCAGCCAGACAGGGGGCAATGAGCAGTACTTC. Protein sequence: CASSQTGGNEQYF.